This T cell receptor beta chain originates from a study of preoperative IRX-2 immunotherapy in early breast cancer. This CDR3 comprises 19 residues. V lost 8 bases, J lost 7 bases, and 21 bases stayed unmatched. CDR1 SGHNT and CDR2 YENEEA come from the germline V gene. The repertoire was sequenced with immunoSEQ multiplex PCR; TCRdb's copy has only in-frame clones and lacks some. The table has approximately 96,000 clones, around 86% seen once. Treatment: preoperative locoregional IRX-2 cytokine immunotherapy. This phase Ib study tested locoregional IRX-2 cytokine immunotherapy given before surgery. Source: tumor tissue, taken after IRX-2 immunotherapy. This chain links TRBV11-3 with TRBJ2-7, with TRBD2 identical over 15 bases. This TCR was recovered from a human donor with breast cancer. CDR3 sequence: CASQALSGTSGRPMMEQYF. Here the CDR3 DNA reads TGTGCCAGCCAGGCCCTTTCCGGGACTAGCGGGAGGCCTATGATGGAGCAGTACTTC.